The 25 T cell receptor beta chains below all came from one sample that was sequenced in a study of blood T cell repertoires in COVID-19. The data were produced by immunoSEQ multiplex PCR, yet TCRdb's version contains in-frame clones alone and is incomplete. The sample consists of over 350,000 clones, over 75% of them appearing once. The sequenced material came from PBMCs or T cells enriched from blood (not recorded which). The source is a woman in her 30s with acute COVID-19.

V and J are TRBV3-1 (or the pseudogene TRBV3-2) and TRBJ2-1; 13 bases are a match to TRBD2. V shed 1 base, J shed 8 bases, and the junction held 14 bases outside the gene matches. Looked up from germline, CDR1 is LGHDT and CDR2 is YNNKEL (reference sequence). The CDR3 totals 19 residues. CDR3 sequence reads: CASSQGGMGTSGVFDEQFF. In DNA form, the CDR3 reads TGTGCCAGCAGCCAAGGTGGGATGGGGACTAGCGGGGTATTCGATGAGCAGTTCTTC.

The CDR3 loop reads CASVREVGYEQYF. The CDR3 coding sequence is TGTGCCAGCGTAAGAGAGGTCGGCTACGAGCAGTACTTC. V is TRBV6-1 and J is TRBJ2-7; D not resolved. CDR3 length: 13 amino acids. The germline V gene has CDR1 MNHNS and CDR2 SASEGT. V lost 8 bases and J 3 bases, leaving 14 bases between the germline ends.

J is TRBJ2-1 and V is TRBV24-1; TRBD1 might be the D (5 bases). Trimming took 7 bases from V and 2 from J, leaving 14 bases between them. The CDR3 runs 15 residues. CDR1 KGHDR and CDR2 SFDVKD come from the germline V gene. The CDR3: CATSDEKGPYNEQFF. The CDR3 DNA reads TGTGCCACCAGCGACGAGAAGGGGCCCTACAATGAGCAGTTCTTC.

The genes are TRBV5-1 and TRBJ2-7; D uncertain. The CDR3 totals 14 residues. Germline V gene data show CDR1 as SGHRS and CDR2 as YFSETQ. V was pared by 4 bases and J by 3 bases, with 14 bases between. DNA for the CDR3: TGCGCCAGCAGCCCCGACCTAGTTCGCTACGAGCAGTACTTC. This codes for CASSPDLVRYEQYF.

The CDR3 sequence: CASGLATGHETYEQYF. CDR3 in DNA: TGTGCTAGTGGTTTGGCGACGGGACACGAGACCTACGAGCAGTACTTC. The chain carries TRBV12-5 and TRBJ2-7, with a weak D call TRBD1 (6 bases). Germline V CDR1 and CDR2: LGHNT, FRNRAP. CDR3 size: 16 residues. Deletions cut 1 base from V and 2 bases from J, with 15 bases between. Together with reference TRBV12-5 and TRBJ2-7, the CDR3 gives the full variable domain: DARVTQTPRHKVTEMGQEVTMRCQPILGHNTVFWYRQTMMQGLELLAYFRNRAPLDDSGMPKDRFSAEMPDATLATLKIQPSEPRDSAVYFCASGLATGHETYEQYFGPGTRLTVT.

This sequence joins TRBV24-1 and TRBJ1-2; unclear D gene. Germline V gives CDR1 KGHDR, CDR2 SFDVKD. V shed 0 bases and J shed 8 bases, with 9 bases lying between them. The CDR3 length is 13 residues. CDR3 nucleotide sequence: TGTGCCACCAGTGATTTGGACGGGAGCGGCTACACCTTC. Its protein product is CATSDLDGSGYTF.

The rearrangement uses TRBV7-3 and TRBJ2-1; the match to TRBD2 covers 11 bases. Germline V gene data show CDR1 as SGHTA and CDR2 as FQGTGA. Unmatched junction bases numbered 13, after V lost 5 bases and J lost 4 bases. The CDR3 length is 18 residues. CDR3 in amino acids: CASSRSGGEINLYNEQFF. CDR3 in DNA: TGTGCCAGCAGCCGTAGCGGGGGGGAAATCAACCTGTACAATGAGCAGTTCTTC. The full variable domain, its missing parts supplied by reference TRBV7-3 and TRBJ2-1, is GAGVSQTPSNKVTEKGKYVELRCDPISGHTALYWYRQSLGQGPEFLIYFQGTGAADDSGLPNDRFFAVRPEGSVSTLKIQRTERGDSAVYLCASSRSGGEINLYNEQFFGPGTRLTVL.

This clone was found a few times. This chain joins TRBV7-9 and TRBJ1-1; D call uncertain. The length of the CDR3 is 13 residues. CDR1 is SEHNR and CDR2 is FQNEAQ in the germline V gene (reference sequence). Trimming shortened V by 5 bases and J by 5 bases, and 12 bases separated the two germline ends. CDR3 sequence reads: CASSPFGQTEAFF. The CDR3 DNA reads TGTGCCAGCAGCCCCTTTGGGCAGACTGAAGCTTTCTTT.

The CDR3 spells CASSPLPGVSGGDTIYF. In DNA form, the CDR3 reads TGTGCCAGCAGCCCCCTTCCCGGAGTCAGCGGAGGGGACACCATATATTTT. The chain carries TRBV3-1 (or the pseudogene TRBV3-2) and TRBJ1-3; D possibly corresponds to TRBD1 (5 bases). The CDR3 sequence is 17 residues long. CDR1 is LGHDT and CDR2 is YNNKEL in the germline V gene (reference sequence). Trimming pared 4 bases from V and 8 bases from J, leaving 24 bases between.

The chain joins TRBV7-3 to TRBJ2-6, with 11 bases matching TRBD1. The length of the CDR3 is 17 residues. In germline, CDR1 is SGHTA, CDR2 FQGTGA. The V and J ends lost 5 bases and 2 bases, in that order; junction bases with no gene match: 5. The CDR3 nucleotides read TGTGCCAGCAGCGTCTGGGACAGGGGGGCTGGGGCCAACGTCCTGACTTTC. Translation gives CASSVWDRGAGANVLTF.

The chain uses TRBV3-1 (or the pseudogene TRBV3-2) and TRBJ2-1, with 11 bases matching TRBD2. The CDR3 covers 16 residues. Per germline, CDR1 LGHDT and CDR2 YNNKEL (reference sequence). V lost 3 bases, J lost 8 bases, and 9 bases stayed unmatched. The CDR3 bases are TGTGCCAGCAGCCAGCCGACTAGCGGGGTTTGGGATGAGCAGTTCTTC. It codes for CASSQPTSGVWDEQFF.

A few counts support this clone. V is TRBV9 and J is TRBJ2-3; 11 bases match TRBD2. Germline V CDR1 and CDR2: SGDLS, YYNGEE. J was trimmed by 6 bases and V by 4 bases; bases with no gene match: 13. CDR3 length: 17 amino acids. CDR3 loop: CASSPSRTSGGLDTQYF. The DNA of the CDR3 is TGTGCCAGCAGCCCATCCCGAACTAGCGGGGGTCTGGATACGCAGTATTTT. Drawing the rest from reference TRBV9 and TRBJ2-3, the complete variable domain is DSGVTQTPKHLITATGQRVTLRCSPRSGDLSVYWYQQSLDQGLQFLIQYYNGEERAKGNILERFSAQQFPDLHSELNLSSLELGDSALYFCASSPSRTSGGLDTQYFGPGTRLTVL.

The J gene is TRBJ1-1, the V gene TRBV7-3, with D unresolved. CDR3 length: 13 residues. Germline-derived CDR1 and CDR2 are SGHTA and FQGTGA. The ends were cut back, 1 base at V and 1 base at J, with 4 bases in the middle. The CDR3 nucleotides are TGTGCCAGCAGCTTAATCCAGAACACTGAAGCTTTCTTT. This sequence encodes CASSLIQNTEAFF. The variable domain in full, completed from reference TRBV7-3 and TRBJ1-1, reads GAGVSQTPSNKVTEKGKYVELRCDPISGHTALYWYRQSLGQGPEFLIYFQGTGAADDSGLPNDRFFAVRPEGSVSTLKIQRTERGDSAVYLCASSLIQNTEAFFGQGTRLTVV.

The rearrangement joins TRBV27 to TRBJ2-7; 9 bases align to TRBD2. V shed 2 bases, J shed 7 bases, and the junction held 3 bases outside the gene matches. The CDR3 loop spans 13 amino acids. Germline loops: CDR1 MNHEY, CDR2 SMNVEV (reference sequence). CDR3 amino acids: CASSLGLAKEQYF. The CDR3 DNA is TGTGCCAGCAGTTTAGGACTAGCGAAAGAGCAGTACTTC.

The V and J genes are TRBV11-3 and TRBJ1-1; the D gene is possibly TRBD1 (5 bases). CDR3 length: 14 amino acids. V was cut by 5 bases and J by 12 bases, with 22 bases left in between. The germline V gene encodes CDR1 SGHNT and CDR2 YENEEA. The CDR3 protein is CASSSAGKTGETFF. In nucleotides, the CDR3 is TGTGCCAGCAGCAGCGCAGGGAAAACGGGGGAGACTTTCTTT.

The chain uses TRBV9 and TRBJ2-7, with 14 positions matching TRBD2. Trimming at V came to 4 bases and at J to 5 bases, leaving 5 bases not matched to a gene. The length of the CDR3 is 15 residues. Per the germline V gene, CDR1 is SGDLS and CDR2 is YYNGEE. The CDR3 DNA follows: TGTGCCAGCAGCTCCCCGGGACTAGCGGGGGACGAGCAGTACTTC. Its protein is CASSSPGLAGDEQYF.

The chain's CDR3 is CASSLGRAINYGYTF. CDR3 nucleotide sequence: TGTGCCAGCAGCTTAGGGAGGGCCATTAACTATGGCTACACCTTC. This rearrangement joins TRBV7-8 to TRBJ1-2; D unclear. The V gene lost 1 base and the J gene lost 1 base, with 10 bases spanning the gap. CDR3 length: 15 residues. Germline CDR1 and CDR2: SGHVS and FQNEAQ. Filled out from reference TRBV7-8 and TRBJ1-2, the complete variable domain reads GAGVSQSPRYKVAKRGQDVALRCDPISGHVSLFWYQQALGQGPEFLTYFQNEAQLDKSGLPSDRFFAERPEGSVSTLKIQRTQQEDSAVYLCASSLGRAINYGYTFGSGTRLTVV.

In DNA, the CDR3 is TGTGCCAGTAGCCTGGGTGTGGCGGCAACTAATGAAAAACTGTTTTTT. The encoded protein is CASSLGVAATNEKLFF. This chain joins TRBV19 and TRBJ1-4; no definite D call. CDR1 and CDR2 from the germline V gene are LNHDA and SQIVND (reference sequence). V lost 6 bases to trimming and J lost 0 bases, with 14 bases between them. The CDR3 is made up of 16 amino acids.

The table lists this clone with a count of one. The chain is built from TRBV11-2 and TRBJ2-3; the match to TRBD2 covers 7 bases. Germline loops: CDR1 SGHAT, CDR2 FQNNGV. The CDR3 totals 14 residues. Unmatched junction bases numbered 6, after V lost 5 bases and J lost 4 bases. The DNA for the CDR3 is TGTGCCAGCAGCCCCCCGGGGAGGGCAGATACGCAGTATTTT. This codes for CASSPPGRADTQYF. Supplemented by reference TRBV11-2 and TRBJ2-3, the full variable domain reads EAGVAQSPRYKIIEKRQSVAFWCNPISGHATLYWYQQILGQGPKLLIQFQNNGVVDDSQLPKDRFSAERLKGVDSTLKIQPAKLEDSAVYLCASSPPGRADTQYFGPGTRLTVL.

J is TRBJ1-2 and V is TRBV7-9; TRBD1 might be the D (6 bases). The CDR3 has 14 residues. Trimming removed 5 bases from V and 8 bases from J, with 18 bases in between. Germline lookup yields CDR1 SEHNR and CDR2 FQNEAQ (reference sequence). CDR3 region: CASSPDRSLGGYTF. The CDR3 DNA is TGTGCCAGCAGCCCCGACAGGTCCCTTGGGGGCTACACCTTC.

The sample holds a few counts of this clone. The chain uses TRBV7-3 and TRBJ1-2, with no clear D. Per the germline V gene, CDR1 is SGHTA and CDR2 is FQGTGA. V lost 0 bases to trimming and J lost 4 bases, with 9 bases between them. This CDR3 comprises 14 residues. The CDR3 is CASSLTGSGYGYTF. The CDR3 DNA follows: TGTGCCAGCAGCTTAACGGGGAGCGGCTATGGCTACACCTTC.

This clone has only a few counts. V gene TRBV5-1 combines with J gene TRBJ1-2; D unclear. The V and J ends lost 1 base and 3 bases respectively, with 13 bases between them. Germline-derived CDR1 and CDR2 are SGHRS and YFSETQ. The CDR3 has 15 amino acids. The CDR3 nucleotides are TGCGCCAGCAGCTTGAAAGGGAGGGCTGACTATGGCTACACCTTC. Translated: CASSLKGRADYGYTF.

This clone was counted once. The chain employs TRBV5-1 and TRBJ1-1; a weak D match, TRBD1 (6 bases). There are 14 residues in the CDR3. Germline CDR1 is SGHRS and CDR2 is YFSETQ. V lost 5 bases, J lost 1 base, and 12 bases lay in between. The CDR3 nucleotides read TGCGCCAGCAGTCCCTCGACAGGGAACACTGAAGCTTTCTTT. Its protein product is CASSPSTGNTEAFF.

This clone was seen just once. The chain links TRBV29-1 to TRBJ2-7, with 7 bases that match TRBD1. The CDR3 has 12 amino acids. Germline V gives CDR1 SQVTM, CDR2 ANQGSEA. The trim removed 5 bases at V and 5 bases at J, leaving 6 bases unmatched. DNA of the CDR3: TGCAGCGTTAGTAACAGGGGTGACGAGCAGTACTTC. Translated, it gives CSVSNRGDEQYF.

The chain has TRBV7-9 and TRBJ2-7, with D perhaps TRBD2 (5 bases). The V end was cut by 5 bases, the J end by 3 bases, with 8 bases between. Germline CDR1 SEHNR, CDR2 FQNEAQ (reference sequence). The CDR3 extends over 12 amino acids. The CDR3 DNA reads as TGTGCCAGCAGCCCAGGACTCTACGAGCAGTACTTC. This translates into CASSPGLYEQYF.